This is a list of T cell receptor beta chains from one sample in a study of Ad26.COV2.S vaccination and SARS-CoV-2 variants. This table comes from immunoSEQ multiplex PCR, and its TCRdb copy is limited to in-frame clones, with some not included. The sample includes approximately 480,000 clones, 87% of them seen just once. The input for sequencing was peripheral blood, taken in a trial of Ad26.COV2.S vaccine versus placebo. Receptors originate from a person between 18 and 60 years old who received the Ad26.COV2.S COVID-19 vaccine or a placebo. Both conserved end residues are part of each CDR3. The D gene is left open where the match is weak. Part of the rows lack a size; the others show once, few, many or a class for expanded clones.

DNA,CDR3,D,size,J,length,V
TGTGCCAGCAGCCGGGATTGGACTGAAGCTTTCTTT,CASSRDWTEAFF,-,once,TRBJ1-1,12,TRBV11-2
TGTGCCAGCAGTCGGGGTATAAGGGTCTTC,CASSRGIRVF,-,-,TRBJ2-1,10,TRBV28
TGTGCCAGCAGACCACCGGGACAGGGGCGTGAGACCCAGTACTTC,CASRPPGQGRETQYF,TRBD1,once,TRBJ2-5,15,TRBV7-2
TGTGCCAGCAGCCTGGTCCCAAGGGGAACAGATACGCAGTATTTT,CASSLVPRGTDTQYF,-,-,TRBJ2-3,15,TRBV7-8
TGTGCCAGCGGAAGGGGCTTAGGGCAGTATTTT,CASGRGLGQYF,-,-,TRBJ2-3,11,TRBV2
TGTGCCACCAGCTACGCCAATGAGCAGTTCTTC,CATSYANEQFF,-,once,TRBJ2-1,11,TRBV24-1
TGTGCCAGCAGTTTAACAGGGAGCTCCTATAATTCACCCCTCCACTTT,CASSLTGSSYNSPLHF,-,-,TRBJ1-6,16,TRBV28
TGTGCCAGCAGCCAAGGACACCAAGCCTACGAGCAGTACTTC,CASSQGHQAYEQYF,-,-,TRBJ2-7,14,TRBV3-1/TRBV3-2
TGTGCCAGCAGCTTATCCGCTAGCGGGAACGAGCAGTACTTC,CASSLSASGNEQYF,TRBD2,-,TRBJ2-7,14,TRBV7-2
TGTGCCAGCACCCTCAACGCCCCTGAGACCCAGTACTTC,CASTLNAPETQYF,-,-,TRBJ2-5,13,TRBV2
TGTGCCAGCAGCCCAGCGGGCGGGGGACCCTACGAGCAGTACTTC,CASSPAGGGPYEQYF,TRBD2,few,TRBJ2-7,15,TRBV3-1/TRBV3-2
TGTGCCAGCAGTAGGGGGAGAACCGGGGAGCTGTTTTTT,CASSRGRTGELFF,-,-,TRBJ2-2,13,TRBV6-5
TGTGCCAGCTCCGGGGTAGGACAGGGAGAGTCTGGGGCCAACGTCCTGACTTTC,CASSGVGQGESGANVLTF,TRBD1,-,TRBJ2-6,18,TRBV18
TGTGCCAGCAGCTTGGGCCCCGGGAGGGAAAGTGAAGCTTTCTTT,CASSLGPGRESEAFF,-,few,TRBJ1-1,15,TRBV5-4
TGTGCCAGCAGCTACGGACTAGCGGTAAACAATGAGCAGTTCTTC,CASSYGLAVNNEQFF,TRBD2,-,TRBJ2-1,15,TRBV7-3
TGTGCCAGCAGCTTGCCTGGGACAGGATACTACGAGCAGTACTTC,CASSLPGTGYYEQYF,TRBD1,-,TRBJ2-7,15,TRBV5-4
TGTGCCAGCAGCCAGGCCCTGGGGGTTTACAATGAGCAGTTCTTC,CASSQALGVYNEQFF,-,once,TRBJ2-1,15,TRBV3-1/TRBV3-2